Below are 11 T cell receptor beta chains sequenced from a single sample in a study of CD4+ T cells in melanoma. Here immunoSEQ multiplex PCR was the method, and the copy in TCRdb shows in-frame clones only, minus some. The repertoire includes about 4,800 clones, 62% of them detected once, and 25% to 30% sits in the top ten. The specimen sequenced was cells from a culture (not recorded whether cultured in vitro). The receptors shown here come from a human donor with melanoma.

This chain links TRBV9 with TRBJ1-3; a possible D gene is TRBD1 (5 bases). Germline-derived CDR1 and CDR2 are SGDLS and YYNGEE. The CDR3 contains 14 residues. Between the trimmed V and J ends, which lost 2 bases and 2 bases, there was a span of 8 bases. CDR3 coding DNA: TGTGCCAGCAGCGTTGCAGGGACTGGAAACACCATATATTTT. Protein: CASSVAGTGNTIYF.

This clone was counted once. The chain employs TRBV25-1 and TRBJ1-3; 8 nucleotides align to TRBD1. The junction had 8 bases not matched to a gene; V was cut back by 4 bases and J by 3 bases. The CDR3 covers 16 residues. Germline V gene sequence: CDR1 MGHDK, CDR2 SYGVNS. This CDR3 reads CASSAPDRDIGNTIYF. The DNA for the CDR3 is TGTGCCAGCAGTGCCCCGGACAGGGACATTGGAAACACCATATATTTT.

The sample holds one count of this clone. This sequence joins TRBV27 and TRBJ1-1, with 8 positions matching TRBD1. The CDR3 length is 14 residues. Germline CDR1 MNHEY, CDR2 SMNVEV (reference sequence). V dropped 8 bases and J dropped 4; count of bases not matched to a gene: 9. The CDR3 sequence: CASSRTGWATEAFF. CDR3 DNA: TGTGCCAGCTCCCGGACAGGGTGGGCCACTGAAGCTTTCTTT.

The CDR3 loop is CASSYPPGSEYEQYF. CDR3 sequence (DNA): TGTGCCAGCAGTTACCCTCCGGGTAGCGAGTACGAGCAGTACTTC. The chain recombines TRBV6-2 or TRBV6-3 with TRBJ2-7; perhaps TRBD2 as D (5 bases). The germline V gene encodes CDR1 MNHEY and CDR2 SVGEGT. This CDR3 spans 15 amino acids. The ends were cut back, 2 bases at V and 4 bases at J, with 15 bases in the middle.

This clone was observed a handful of times. The V call is TRBV7-9, the J call TRBJ1-4, with a possible D match to TRBD1 (5 bases). The CDR3 contains 15 residues. V dropped 5 bases and J dropped 5 bases, with 15 bases sitting between them. CDR1 and CDR2 (germline): SEHNR, FQNEAQ (reference sequence). The chain's CDR3 is CASSMPGRGNEKLFF. The CDR3 coding sequence is TGTGCCAGCAGCATGCCGGGACGGGGGAATGAAAAACTGTTTTTT.

The chain recombines TRBV5-1 with TRBJ2-5, with D hard to call. The ends were cut back, 5 bases at V and 5 bases at J, with 13 bases in the middle. Germline-derived CDR1 and CDR2 are SGHRS and YFSETQ. CDR3 length: 13 residues. CDR3 coding DNA: TGCGCCAGCAGTTCAGGCGACACGGAGACCCAGTACTTC. Residues: CASSSGDTETQYF.

The chain is built from TRBV4-3 and TRBJ2-3, with D possibly being TRBD1 (6 bases). V lost 1 base and J 2 bases, leaving 13 bases between the germline ends. Germline values: CDR1 LGHNA, CDR2 YSLEER. CDR3 size: 16 residues. The CDR3 spells CASSQAIQGSTDTQYF. The CDR3 DNA reads TGCGCCAGCAGCCAAGCGATACAGGGCTCCACAGATACGCAGTATTTT.

This clone was picked up a small number of times. The CDR3 DNA reads as TGTGCCAGCAGACTCACTAGCGGGGGGATCGGGGAGCTGTTTTTT. Amino acids: CASRLTSGGIGELFF. The chain uses TRBV6-5 and TRBJ2-2, with 12 bases aligning to TRBD2. Germline V gene data show CDR1 as MNHEY and CDR2 as SVGAGI. CDR3 length equals 15 residues. Trimming removed 6 bases from V and 7 bases from J; junction bases left unmatched: 6.

This rearrangement joins TRBV4-1 to TRBJ1-2; D perhaps matches TRBD1 (5 bases). With 4 bases removed from V and 1 base from J, the gap between germline ends came to 10 bases. The CDR3 consists of 14 residues. Germline assignment: CDR1 MGHRA and CDR2 YSYEKL. The CDR3 sequence: CASSLIQDNYGYTF. In DNA form, the CDR3 reads TGCGCCAGCAGCCTGATACAGGATAACTATGGCTACACCTTC.

V and J are TRBV11-1 and TRBJ1-6; D uncertain. CDR3 size: 13 residues. The germline V and J ends were trimmed by 6 bases and 6 bases, with 9 bases remaining between them. Germline CDR1 reads SGHAT; CDR2 reads FQDESV (reference sequence). DNA for the CDR3: TGTGCCAGCAGACCGGGTTTTAATTCACCCCTCCACTTT. It codes for CASRPGFNSPLHF.

The chain links TRBV3-1 (or the pseudogene TRBV3-2) to TRBJ1-6; 7 positions agree with TRBD1. CDR3 length: 15 residues. The J segment lost 7 bases and the V segment lost 4 bases, leaving 7 bases of the junction unmatched. CDR1 is LGHDT and CDR2 is YNNKEL in the germline V gene (reference sequence). The CDR3 reads CASSLTGPLNSPLHF. The CDR3 DNA is TGTGCCAGCAGCCTGACAGGGCCCCTGAATTCACCCCTCCACTTT.